These 10 T cell receptor beta chains came from one sample sequenced in a study of molecular identifiers for immune sequencing clone quantification. TCRdb independently ran MiXCR on the PCR reads; one entry per CDR3 protein. The table includes hundreds of thousands of distinct CDR3 sequences, 20% detected once. The sequenced sample consisted of naive CD8+ T cells from blood, with Jurkat cell RNA spiked in. This sample's subset: FACS-sorted CD8+CD4-CCR7+CD45RA+ naive T cells. Receptor source: a human donor in good health. Some libraries in this study had Jurkat cell RNA spiked in.

There are a few counts of this clonotype. The CDR3 loop is CASSPDAGGYNEQFF. DNA of the CDR3: TGTGCCAGTAGTCCAGACGCGGGGGGATACAATGAGCAGTTCTTC. The chain has TRBV19 and TRBJ2-1; TRBD2 agrees at 8 bases. The V gene end was trimmed by 5 bases and the J gene end by 4 bases; junction bases not matched to a gene: 7. The germline CDR1 and CDR2 sequences are LNHDA and SQIVND (reference sequence). This CDR3 has 15 residues.

This clonotype occurred many times. The V call is TRBV25-1, the J call TRBJ2-7, with a tentative D call TRBD1 (6 bases). V lost 0 bases and J 0 bases, leaving 12 bases between the germline ends. CDR1 and CDR2 from the germline V gene are MGHDK and SYGVNS. This CDR3 region has 16 residues. In DNA form, the CDR3 reads TGTGCCAGCAGTGAATATGCAGGGGCGAGCTCCTACGAGCAGTACTTC. Translated, it gives CASSEYAGASSYEQYF.

This sequence joins TRBV3-1 and TRBJ2-4; TRBD2 matches 7 bases. Germline lookup yields CDR1 LGHDT and CDR2 YNNKEL (reference sequence). This CDR3 is built from 19 residues. V was clipped by 4 bases and J by 0 bases; unmatched bases: 15. CDR3 bases: TGTGCCAGCAGCCCGTGGATGAACGGGGGGAAACTAGCCAAAAACATTCAGTACTTC. Translation: CASSPWMNGGKLAKNIQYF.

The sample holds many counts of this clonotype. The gene calls are TRBV2 and TRBJ2-3; D is possibly TRBD1 (6 bases). The CDR3 sequence is 14 residues long. V lost 6 bases and J lost 2, with 12 bases in between. The germline V gene has CDR1 SNHLY and CDR2 FYNNEI. The CDR3, as DNA: TGTGCCAGCAGCGAGGACAGTTACACAGATACGCAGTATTTT. Its translation is CASSEDSYTDTQYF.

Concerning this clonotype: A single base separates this from a much larger clone, so it may be a read error. V usage is TRBV4-3 and J usage is TRBJ2-7, with D maybe TRBD2 (6 bases). Germline V lookup: CDR1 LGHNA, CDR2 YSLEER. This CDR3 is 15 amino acids long. CDR3 sequence (DNA): TGCGCCAGCAGCCAAGGCTGGAGGGAGGCCGAGGAGCAGCACTTC. It translates to CASSQGWREAEEQHF.

The chain carries TRBV19 and TRBJ2-7; TRBD2 matches at 8 bases. The V and J ends lost 5 bases and 1 base, in that order; junction bases with no gene match: 7. This CDR3 region has 15 residues. Germline assignment: CDR1 LNHDA and CDR2 SQIVND (reference sequence). CDR3 DNA: TGTGCCAGTAGTCGGGACCGGGGGGGATCCTACGAGCAGTACTTC. Translated: CASSRDRGGSYEQYF.

This clonotype was seen many times. The chain is built from TRBV7-9 and TRBJ1-2; 8 nucleotides line up with TRBD1. The CDR3 spans 15 residues. V lost 1 base, J lost 10 bases, and 11 bases stayed unmatched. In germline, CDR1 is SEHNR, CDR2 FQNEAQ (reference sequence). The CDR3 DNA is TGTGCCAGCAGCTTAGTGTCAGGGGGCGCAGGAGACTACACCTTC. Translating it yields CASSLVSGGAGDYTF.

This clonotype came up many times. The chain employs TRBV13 and TRBJ1-2; 8 nucleotides align to TRBD1. The ends lost 4 bases at V and 2 bases at J; junction bases unmatched: 6. Germline V CDR1 and CDR2: PRHDT, FYEKMQ (reference sequence). The CDR3 covers 15 residues. CDR3 sequence: CASSSLGTGNYGYTF. In DNA form, the CDR3 reads TGTGCCAGCAGCTCACTAGGGACAGGCAACTATGGCTACACCTTC.

In the case of this clonotype: At one end, the junction sequence differs from germline, possibly due to a read error. The chain is built from TRBV12-3 or TRBV12-4 and TRBJ2-3; the match to TRBD2 covers 7 bases. The CDR3 totals 16 residues. The DNA of the CDR3 is TGTGCCAGGAGTTTTACGGTACGGGAGGGCACAGATACGCAGTATTTT. It specifies CARSFTVREGTDTQYF.

Turning to this clonotype: A much larger clone differs from this one at a single base, so this may be a read error. V gene TRBV12-3 or TRBV12-4 combines with J gene TRBJ2-5; tentative D call: TRBD1 (5 bases). The CDR3 covers 13 residues. The CDR3 DNA reads as TGTGCCGGCAGTGTTGGGCAGGGCGGGACCCAGTACTTC. Translated: CAGSVGQGGTQYF.